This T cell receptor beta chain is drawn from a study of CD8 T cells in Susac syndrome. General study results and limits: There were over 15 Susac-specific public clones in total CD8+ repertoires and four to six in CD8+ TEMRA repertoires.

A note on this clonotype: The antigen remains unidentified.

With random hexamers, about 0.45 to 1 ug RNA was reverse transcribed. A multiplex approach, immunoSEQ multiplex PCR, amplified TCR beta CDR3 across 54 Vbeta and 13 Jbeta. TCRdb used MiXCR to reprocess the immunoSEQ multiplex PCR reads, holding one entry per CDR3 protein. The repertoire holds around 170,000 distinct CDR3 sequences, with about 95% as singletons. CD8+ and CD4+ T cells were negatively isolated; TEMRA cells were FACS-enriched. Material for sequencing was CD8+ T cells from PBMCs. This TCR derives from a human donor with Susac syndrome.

The CDR3 bases are TGTGCCAGTGGTTCTAGCGGAACCTACGAGCAGTACTTC. Translated, it gives CASGSSGTYEQYF. The chain combines TRBV19 with TRBJ2-7, with 7 bases aligning to TRBD2. V shed 8 bases and J 2 bases; nucleotides not matched to a gene: 6. The germline CDR1 and CDR2 sequences are LNHDA and SQIVND (reference sequence). The CDR3 extends over 13 amino acids. The full variable domain, its missing parts supplied by reference TRBV19 and TRBJ2-7, is DGGITQSPKYLFRKEGQNVTLSCEQNLNHDAMYWYRQDPGQGLRLIYYSQIVNDFQKGDIAEGYSVSREKKESFPLTVTSAQKNPTAFYLCASGSSGTYEQYFGPGTRLTVT.